The next 18 T cell receptor beta chains were all read from a single sample in a study of blood T cell repertoires in COVID-19. TCRdb's copy holds only in-frame clones and misses some; the assay was immunoSEQ multiplex PCR. The sample contains about 190,000 clones, less than 90% of which appear only once. The sample consisted of peripheral blood. These receptor sequences come from a woman in her thirties or forties with acute or convalescent COVID-19.

The rearrangement uses TRBV2 and TRBJ2-1, with TRBD2 identical over 7 bases. Per the germline V gene, CDR1 is SNHLY and CDR2 is FYNNEI. V lost 8 bases and J lost 1; bases outside the gene matches: 5. The CDR3 runs to 14 residues. The CDR3 loop is CASVSGSSYNEQFF. The CDR3 coding sequence is TGTGCCAGCGTTAGCGGGTCGTCCTACAATGAGCAGTTCTTC.

The chain has TRBV7-2 and TRBJ1-2; tentatively, D is TRBD1 (6 bases). The CDR3 contains 13 residues. Germline values: CDR1 SGHTA, CDR2 FQGNSA. Trimming cost V 2 bases and J 7 bases, with 11 bases left between them. CDR3 protein: CASSLRQALGYTF. In DNA form, the CDR3 reads TGTGCCAGCAGCTTAAGACAGGCTCTTGGCTACACCTTC.

This sequence joins TRBV6-5 and TRBJ2-1; TRBD2 matches at 10 bases. CDR1 is MNHEY and CDR2 is SVGAGI in the germline V gene. The J segment lost 7 bases and the V segment lost 3 bases, leaving 6 bases of the junction unmatched. The CDR3 consists of 15 residues. CDR3 DNA: TGTGCCAGCAGTTATTCGAGCGGGGGGGCGAATGAGCAGTTCTTC. Its protein product is CASSYSSGGANEQFF.

The chain employs TRBV28 and TRBJ2-1, with 8 bases lining up with TRBD2. Germline V gene data show CDR1 as MDHEN and CDR2 as SYDVKM. V gave up 10 bases and J gave up 8 bases; unmatched junction bases: 10. The CDR3 is 13 amino acids. CDR3 sequence (DNA): TGTGCCACGAAGCGGGAGCCCCGGTATGAGCAGTTCTTC. Encoded protein: CATKREPRYEQFF.

This chain links TRBV5-1 with TRBJ2-5, with 7 bases identical to TRBD2. Trimming cost V 0 bases and J 0 bases; bases outside gene matches: 8. The CDR3 has 17 residues. Germline assignment: CDR1 SGHRS and CDR2 YFSETQ. CDR3 bases: TGCGCCAGCAGCTTGGGGGGGGGACTAACCTACCAAGAGACCCAGTACTTC. Translation: CASSLGGGLTYQETQYF. The full variable domain, with the rest looked up from reference TRBV5-1 and TRBJ2-5, is KAGVTQTPRYLIKTRGQQVTLSCSPISGHRSVSWYQQTPGQGLQFLFEYFSETQRNKGNFPGRFSGRQFSNSRSEMNVSTLELGDSALYLCASSLGGGLTYQETQYFGPGTRLLVL.

CDR3 region: CSASDNVAGGYEQYF. The CDR3 DNA reads as TGCAGTGCTAGTGACAACGTTGCGGGGGGATACGAGCAGTACTTC. The rearrangement uses TRBV20-1 and TRBJ2-7, with TRBD2 identical over 8 bases. CDR1 is DFQATT, CDR2 SNEGSKA, per germline (reference sequence). The V gene end was trimmed by 3 bases and the J gene end by 4 bases; junction bases not matched to a gene: 11. The CDR3 extends over 15 amino acids.

Only one count was recorded for this clone. This chain uses TRBV30 with TRBJ1-5, with D unclear. Trimming left V 2 bases short and J 0 bases short, with 11 bases between. The CDR3 spans 15 residues. The V gene's germline CDR1 is GTSNPN and CDR2 SVGIG (reference sequence). The CDR3 is CAWSFSQYSNQPQHF. The CDR3 DNA sequence: TGTGCCTGGAGTTTTTCCCAGTATAGCAATCAGCCCCAGCATTTT.

This chain joins TRBV7-6 and TRBJ2-6, with a weak D call TRBD1 (5 bases). This CDR3 comprises 16 residues. V gave up 3 bases and J gave up 2 bases, with 11 bases separating them. Germline V CDR1 and CDR2: SGHVS, FNYEAQ. The CDR3 nucleotides are TGTGCCAGCAGCTTTATGGCCAGGGCTGGGGCCAACGTCCTGACTTTC. Residues: CASSFMARAGANVLTF.

This sequence joins TRBV28 and TRBJ1-2, with TRBD1 as a possible D gene (6 bases). This CDR3 has 13 amino acids. The germline CDR1 and CDR2 sequences are MDHEN and SYDVKM. With 9 bases removed from V and 5 bases from J, the gap between germline ends came to 16 bases. The CDR3 DNA sequence: TGTGCCAGTACCCCCGGACAGCTATATGGCTACACCTTC. Protein sequence: CASTPGQLYGYTF.

The chain links TRBV5-1 to TRBJ1-6, with TRBD1 as a possible D gene (5 bases). The length of the CDR3 is 15 residues. Germline V gene data show CDR1 as SGHRS and CDR2 as YFSETQ. With 2 bases removed from V and 6 bases from J, the gap between germline ends came to 12 bases. The CDR3 DNA reads as TGCGCCAGCAGCTTTGACAGTTGGAGTAATTCACCCCTCCACTTT. Protein product: CASSFDSWSNSPLHF. Drawing the rest from reference TRBV5-1 and TRBJ1-6, the complete variable domain is KAGVTQTPRYLIKTRGQQVTLSCSPISGHRSVSWYQQTPGQGLQFLFEYFSETQRNKGNFPGRFSGRQFSNSRSEMNVSTLELGDSALYLCASSFDSWSNSPLHFGNGTRLTVT.

The chain has TRBV9 and TRBJ1-4, with TRBD1 matching over 7 bases. Trimming at V came to 2 bases and at J to 2 bases, leaving 3 bases not matched to a gene. This CDR3 contains 15 residues. Germline values: CDR1 SGDLS, CDR2 YYNGEE. This CDR3 is CASSVRGSTNEKLFF. The CDR3 nucleotides read TGTGCCAGCAGCGTCAGGGGGTCGACTAATGAAAAACTGTTTTTT. The variable domain in full, completed from reference TRBV9 and TRBJ1-4, reads DSGVTQTPKHLITATGQRVTLRCSPRSGDLSVYWYQQSLDQGLQFLIQYYNGEERAKGNILERFSAQQFPDLHSELNLSSLELGDSALYFCASSVRGSTNEKLFFGSGTQLSVL.

This rearrangement joins TRBV29-1 to TRBJ1-1; TRBD1 matches at 9 bases. Germline V gene sequence: CDR1 SQVTM, CDR2 ANQGSEA. The CDR3 runs 13 residues. CDR3 DNA sequence: TGCAGTCATGCTAGACAGGGGGACACTGAAGCTTTCTTT. Amino acids: CSHARQGDTEAFF.

DNA for the CDR3: TGTGCCAGCAGCGTAGGTACTAGCGGGGACTACGAGCAGTACTTC. Its translation: CASSVGTSGDYEQYF. The chain employs TRBV9 and TRBJ2-7, with 10 bases lining up with TRBD2. V gave up 0 bases and J gave up 3 bases; unmatched junction bases: 3. The CDR3 totals 15 residues. CDR1 and CDR2 (germline): SGDLS, YYNGEE.

The chain couples TRBV18 to TRBJ1-2; unclear D gene. The length of the CDR3 is 14 residues. Between the trimmed V and J ends, which lost 1 base and 6 bases, there was a span of 12 bases. Germline V lookup: CDR1 KGHSH, CDR2 LQKENI. The CDR3 sequence is CASSPRFGSDGYTF. The CDR3 bases are TGTGCCAGCTCACCACGATTCGGCAGCGATGGCTACACCTTC. Using reference TRBV18 and TRBJ1-2 for the parts outside the CDR3, the full variable domain is NAGVMQNPRHLVRRRGQEARLRCSPMKGHSHVYWYRQLPEEGLKFMVYLQKENIIDESGMPKERFSAEFPKEGPSILRIQQVVRGDSAAYFCASSPRFGSDGYTFGSGTRLTVV.

The chain joins TRBV19 to TRBJ2-7, with TRBD1 matching 7 bases. J lost 0 bases, V lost 4 bases, and 6 bases had no gene match. This CDR3 region has 15 residues. Per germline, CDR1 LNHDA and CDR2 SQIVND (reference sequence). Here the CDR3 reads CASSTPTGHSYEQYF. CDR3 nucleotides: TGTGCCAGTAGTACCCCGACAGGGCACTCCTACGAGCAGTACTTC.

V and J are TRBV5-1 and TRBJ1-6; a weak D match, TRBD1 (5 bases). CDR1 is SGHRS, CDR2 YFSETQ, per germline. The CDR3 has 13 residues. The V end was cut by 4 bases, the J end by 8 bases, with 10 bases between. In DNA, the CDR3 is TGCGCCAGCAGCCAAACCAGGGATTCACCCCTCCACTTT. Translated: CASSQTRDSPLHF.

This clone was detected only once. The gene calls are TRBV4-1 and TRBJ2-3; the D gene is possibly TRBD1 (5 bases). V was clipped by 3 bases and J by 4 bases, with 17 bases between them. This CDR3 has 16 residues. Germline assignment: CDR1 MGHRA and CDR2 YSYEKL. The CDR3 is CASSQGPPPKPDTQYF. The DNA for the CDR3 is TGCGCCAGCAGCCAGGGGCCTCCACCAAAGCCAGATACGCAGTATTTT.

The table lists this clone with a count of one. The chain couples TRBV4-2 to TRBJ2-3; TRBD2 matches 14 bases. Germline CDR1 reads LGHNA; CDR2 reads YNFKEQ. J was trimmed by 7 bases and V by 6 bases; bases with no gene match: 6. The CDR3 runs 15 residues. CDR3 region: CASSQGLAGENTQYF. CDR3 in DNA: TGTGCCAGCAGTCAGGGACTAGCGGGGGAAAATACGCAGTATTTT.